The 17 T cell receptor beta chains presented below share a single source sample, sequenced in a study of T-cell memory formation after mild COVID-19. TCRdb processed the 5' RACE reads anew with MiXCR; each CDR3 protein has one entry. This table holds around 370,000 distinct CDR3 sequences, roughly 21% found once. Sequencing was done on a sample of PBMCs or a T cell subset sorted from them (not recorded which). Source of these receptors: an adult woman who had mild COVID-19 (a few samples of this study predate the infection). Cell type and time point are not known.

The chain joins TRBV6-1 to TRBJ2-3; 8 nucleotides line up with TRBD2. The CDR3 has 20 residues. The J segment lost 2 bases and the V segment lost 1 base, leaving 17 bases of the junction unmatched. Germline CDR1 MNHNS, CDR2 SASEGT. Written as DNA, the CDR3 is TGTGCCAGCAGTGAAGGGGAGCGGGGGTTAAAGTTCCTACTCACAGATACGCAGTATTTT. Protein product: CASSEGERGLKFLLTDTQYF.

This clonotype was seen a handful of times. The DNA of the CDR3 is TGTGCCAGCAGTTACTCCGGTGGCGGGGCGAGGGAGACCCAGTACTTC. Translation gives CASSYSGGGARETQYF. The rearrangement joins TRBV6-2 or TRBV6-3 to TRBJ2-5; a weak D match, TRBD2 (6 bases). V lost 0 bases and J lost 5, with 16 bases in between. Germline loops: CDR1 MNHEY, CDR2 SVGEGT. This CDR3 is built from 16 residues.

CDR3 coding DNA: TGTGCCACCAGCAGAGATACAGGGATTGGAAACCAGCCCCAGCATTTT. It codes for CATSRDTGIGNQPQHF. This chain links TRBV15 with TRBJ1-5; perhaps TRBD1 as D (6 bases). CDR3 length: 16 residues. The germline V and J ends were trimmed by 0 bases and 7 bases, with 16 bases remaining between them. Looked up from germline, CDR1 is LNHNV and CDR2 is YYDKDF (reference sequence).

This rearrangement joins TRBV4-3 to TRBJ2-7; weak D call: TRBD2 (5 bases). V dropped 0 bases and J dropped 2 bases, with 14 bases sitting between them. Germline-derived CDR1 and CDR2 are LGHNA and YSLEER. The CDR3 is 16 amino acids. CDR3 amino acids: CASSQDTSTSPYEQYF. For the CDR3, the DNA is TGCGCCAGCAGCCAAGATACAAGCACTAGTCCCTACGAGCAGTACTTC.

This sequence joins TRBV15 and TRBJ1-1; TRBD1 matches at 9 bases. V lost 4 bases to trimming and J lost 5 bases; unmatched junction nucleotides: 5. The CDR3 extends over 14 amino acids. Per germline, CDR1 LNHNV and CDR2 YYDKDF (reference sequence). As DNA, the CDR3 is TGTGCCACCAGCACCCGGACAGGGGAAACTGAAGCTTTCTTT. Its translation: CATSTRTGETEAFF.

The chain combines TRBV10-3 with TRBJ2-1; 8 nucleotides agree with TRBD2. V shed 5 bases, J shed 2 bases, and the junction held 5 bases outside the gene matches. Germline-derived CDR1 and CDR2 are ENHRY and SYGVKD. The CDR3 contains 15 residues. The DNA for the CDR3 is TGTGCCATCAGTCCCTCTAGCGGGCCCTACAATGAGCAGTTCTTC. Translated, it gives CAISPSSGPYNEQFF.

This clonotype was counted a few times. This chain uses TRBV7-8 with TRBJ2-3; weak D call: TRBD2 (7 bases). V was cut by 2 bases and J by 4 bases, with 19 bases left in between. The CDR3 has 17 residues. In germline, CDR1 is SGHVS, CDR2 FQNEAQ. This chain's CDR3 is CASSLIGGHAGADTQYF. The CDR3 DNA sequence: TGTGCCAGCAGCTTAATCGGGGGGCATGCTGGCGCAGATACGCAGTATTTT.

The sample holds a few counts of this clonotype. The chain's CDR3 is CASSFGTGGTGNTIYF. In nucleotides, the CDR3 is TGTGCCAGCAGTTTCGGGACAGGGGGCACTGGAAACACCATATATTTT. This chain links TRBV27 with TRBJ1-3; 12 positions match TRBD1. V shed 3 bases and J 2 bases; nucleotides not matched to a gene: 2. Germline CDR1 and CDR2: MNHEY and SMNVEV (reference sequence). The CDR3 spans 16 residues.

The chain couples TRBV6-5 to TRBJ2-3, with TRBD2 as a possible D gene (5 bases). Germline V gives CDR1 MNHEY, CDR2 SVGAGI. This CDR3 has 17 amino acids. V was trimmed by 2 bases and J by 4 bases, leaving 19 bases between them. CDR3: CASSYGSRLTVPDTQYF. The CDR3 DNA follows: TGTGCCAGCAGTTACGGGAGCCGGTTAACAGTTCCAGATACGCAGTATTTT.

The chain carries TRBV6-5 and TRBJ2-5, with a weak D call TRBD1 (6 bases). Germline-derived CDR1 and CDR2 are MNHEY and SVGAGI. The CDR3 has 13 residues. V dropped 5 bases and J dropped 7 bases, with 14 bases sitting between them. The CDR3 region has the DNA TGTGCCAGCAGTAAACAGGGAGTCGGGACCCAGTACTTC. Its translation: CASSKQGVGTQYF.

The chain carries TRBV7-2 and TRBJ2-1; D is unresolved. Germline V CDR1 and CDR2: SGHTA, FQGNSA. V lost 1 base, J lost 0 bases, and 10 bases lay in between. This CDR3 has 16 residues. The chain's CDR3 is CASSLVAASSYNEQFF. The CDR3 bases are TGTGCCAGCAGCTTAGTTGCGGCCAGCTCCTACAATGAGCAGTTCTTC. The entire variable domain, with the rest obtained from reference TRBV7-2 and TRBJ2-1, is as follows: GAGVSQSPSNKVTEKGKDVELRCDPISGHTALYWYRQSLGQGLEFLIYFQGNSAPDKSGLPSDRFSAERTGGSVSTLTIQRTQQEDSAVYLCASSLVAASSYNEQFFGPGTRLTVL.

This sequence joins TRBV24-1 and TRBJ2-1; D might be TRBD1 (6 bases). This CDR3 spans 17 amino acids. CDR1 and CDR2 from the germline V gene are KGHDR and SFDVKD. V lost 3 bases and J lost 2, with 16 bases in between. CDR3 loop: CATSDPQGKSPYNEQFF. The CDR3 DNA reads TGTGCCACCAGTGATCCACAGGGAAAAAGTCCCTACAATGAGCAGTTCTTC.

This clonotype was observed at least ten times. The chain couples TRBV29-1 to TRBJ1-5, with TRBD1 identical over 9 bases. CDR3 size: 13 residues. CDR1 and CDR2 from the germline V gene are SQVTM and ANQGSEA. V lost 4 bases and J lost 5; bases outside the gene matches: 3. The CDR3 sequence: CSVGWTGDQPQHF. The CDR3 DNA reads as TGCAGCGTTGGGTGGACAGGGGATCAGCCCCAGCATTTT.

This clonotype has a handful of counts. The gene calls are TRBV6-6 and TRBJ1-2; D is perhaps TRBD1 (5 bases). V shed 8 bases and J shed 2 bases, with 12 bases lying between them. The CDR3 runs to 13 residues. Germline V gives CDR1 MNHNY, CDR2 SVGAGI (reference sequence). CDR3 in amino acids: CASGRGSNYGYTF. CDR3 DNA sequence: TGTGCCAGCGGGAGGGGAAGCAACTATGGCTACACCTTC.

This clonotype came up a few times. This chain joins TRBV7-9 and TRBJ1-3, with TRBD1 matching over 7 bases. Germline assignment: CDR1 SEHNR and CDR2 FQNEAQ (reference sequence). The CDR3 is 17 residues long. The J segment lost 0 bases and the V segment lost 7 bases, leaving 12 bases of the junction unmatched. The CDR3 here is CASTPRTGDFSGNTIYF. CDR3 DNA sequence: TGTGCCAGCACCCCTCGAACAGGGGATTTCTCTGGAAACACCATATATTTT.

V gene TRBV4-3 combines with J gene TRBJ2-5; maybe TRBD2 (7 bases). The CDR3 is made up of 16 amino acids. Germline assignment: CDR1 LGHNA and CDR2 YSLEER. V lost 0 bases and J lost 4, with 15 bases in between. The CDR3 loop is CASSQEGGGFGETQYF. In nucleotides, the CDR3 is TGCGCCAGCAGCCAAGAGGGAGGGGGGTTTGGAGAGACCCAGTACTTC.

The rearrangement uses TRBV29-1 and TRBJ1-1; D remains ambiguous. V was pared by 5 bases and J by 0 bases, with 7 bases between. This CDR3 has 12 residues. From germline, CDR1 is SQVTM and CDR2 ANQGSEA. CDR3 sequence (DNA): TGCAGCGTTTACACTGTGAACACTGAAGCTTTCTTT. Translating it yields CSVYTVNTEAFF.